A single sample is the source of the 22 T cell receptor beta chains below, sequenced in a study of cytomegalovirus exposure and HLA in healthy donors. This PCR relied on a set of 60 Vbeta primers and 13 Jbeta primers. TCRdb keeps only in-frame clones here, not all; method: immunoSEQ multiplex PCR. This sample has roughly 110,000 clones, with approximately 80% found just once. Sequenced: PBMCs. These receptors were obtained from a female donor in good health and CMV-seronegative.

The rearrangement links TRBV9 to TRBJ1-2; no reliable D call. Per the germline V gene, CDR1 is SGDLS and CDR2 is YYNGEE. The CDR3 consists of 15 residues. V lost 0 bases and J 8 bases, leaving 17 bases between the germline ends. The CDR3 protein is CASSVVTPGGVGYTF. The CDR3 coding sequence is TGTGCCAGCAGCGTAGTAACCCCAGGCGGGGTAGGCTACACCTTC.

The chain uses TRBV2 and TRBJ2-2; a weak D match, TRBD1 (6 bases). CDR3 length: 16 amino acids. Trimming took 2 bases from V and 5 from J, leaving 15 bases between them. Germline assignment: CDR1 SNHLY and CDR2 FYNNEI. CDR3 residues: CASSESWQGKTGELFF. CDR3 DNA sequence: TGTGCCAGCAGTGAAAGTTGGCAGGGGAAAACCGGGGAGCTGTTTTTT.

This clone was seen only a few times. J is TRBJ1-1 and V is TRBV7-6; 7 bases match TRBD1. The junction had 13 bases not matched to a gene; V was cut back by 3 bases and J by 3 bases. CDR3 length: 17 residues. In germline, CDR1 is SGHVS, CDR2 FNYEAQ. The CDR3 DNA reads as TGTGCCAGCAGCTTGTATGGCCAGGGGGGTAAGGACACTGAAGCTTTCTTT. Translation gives CASSLYGQGGKDTEAFF.

A single count supports this clone. The V and J genes are TRBV21-1 and TRBJ2-3; TRBD1, the table's D call, was not compared with the DNA. TRBV21-1 constitutes a pseudogene. This CDR3 is built from 17 residues. CDR3 coding DNA: TGTGCCAGCAGCAAACCCGGGACAGGCCCTTGCACAGATACGCAGTATTTT. Its protein is CASSKPGTGPCTDTQYF.

J is TRBJ2-7 and V is TRBV18, with 9 positions matching TRBD2. Trimming at V came to 4 bases and at J to 5 bases, leaving 6 bases not matched to a gene. Germline assignment: CDR1 KGHSH and CDR2 LQKENI. The CDR3 extends over 14 amino acids. The chain's CDR3 is CASSQRGVVNEQYF. The CDR3 coding sequence is TGTGCCAGCTCACAGCGGGGGGTTGTGAACGAGCAGTACTTC. Complete variable domain (other parts from reference TRBV18 and TRBJ2-7): NAGVMQNPRHLVRRRGQEARLRCSPMKGHSHVYWYRQLPEEGLKFMVYLQKENIIDESGMPKERFSAEFPKEGPSILRIQQVVRGDSAAYFCASSQRGVVNEQYFGPGTRLTVT.

The rearrangement links TRBV6-6 to TRBJ1-3; 8 positions agree with TRBD1. The length of the CDR3 is 16 residues. The germline gives CDR1 MNHNY, CDR2 SVGAGI (reference sequence). The junction had 10 bases not matched to a gene; V was cut back by 2 bases and J by 7 bases. The CDR3 is CASSYPDRGQSNTIYF. CDR3 DNA sequence: TGTGCCAGCAGTTACCCCGACAGGGGCCAGAGCAACACCATATATTTT.

The chain is built from TRBV7-2 and TRBJ2-5; D unclear. The DNA end favors TRBJ2-7, so the J call may be wrong. CDR3 length equals 12 residues. Germline CDR1 and CDR2: SGHTA and FQGNSA. For the CDR3, the DNA is TGTGCCAGCAGCTCCATCGCCTACGAGCAGTACTTC. It encodes CASSSIAYEQYF.

V and J are TRBV6-1 and TRBJ2-1, with 9 nucleotides matching TRBD2. Germline loops: CDR1 MNHNS, CDR2 SASEGT. The V gene end was trimmed by 7 bases and the J gene end by 0 bases; junction bases not matched to a gene: 1. CDR3 length: 14 residues. The CDR3: CASILAGSYNEQFF. The CDR3 coding sequence is TGTGCCAGCATACTAGCGGGCTCCTACAATGAGCAGTTCTTC.

This chain connects TRBV6-5 to TRBJ2-6; 8 nucleotides align to TRBD2. The CDR3 consists of 15 residues. CDR1 is MNHEY and CDR2 is SVGAGI in the germline V gene. J lost 3 bases, V lost 7 bases, and 5 bases had no gene match. CDR3 protein: CASTAGGVGANVLTF. CDR3 in DNA: TGTGCCAGCACTGCCGGGGGGGTTGGGGCCAACGTCCTGACTTTC.

The V call is TRBV18, the J call TRBJ2-1, with a possible D match to TRBD1 (5 bases). Between the trimmed V and J ends, which lost 1 base and 5 bases, there was a span of 6 bases. The CDR3 runs 13 residues. The germline gives CDR1 KGHSH, CDR2 LQKENI. CDR3: CASSPRQNNEQFF. Here the CDR3 DNA reads TGTGCCAGCTCACCACGACAGAACAATGAGCAGTTCTTC.

The DNA for the CDR3 is TGTGCCAGCAGCTTTTCAGGACCAGCGGGGGGGCTGCAAGAGACCCAGTACTTC. Its translation: CASSFSGPAGGLQETQYF. V is TRBV7-9 and J is TRBJ2-5; 10 nucleotides agree with TRBD2. CDR3 size: 18 residues. CDR1 is SEHNR, CDR2 FQNEAQ, per germline (reference sequence). Trimming cost V 3 bases and J 2 bases; bases outside gene matches: 12.

This clone has only a few counts. V usage is TRBV6-5 and J usage is TRBJ2-3; 8 bases match TRBD2. V was pared by 6 bases and J by 8 bases, with 13 bases of the junction left unmatched. The V gene's germline CDR1 is MNHEY and CDR2 SVGAGI. This CDR3 is 15 amino acids long. The CDR3 sequence is CASRPPRTSSGTQYF. CDR3 in DNA: TGTGCCAGCAGACCCCCCCGGACTAGCAGCGGTACGCAGTATTTT.

V is TRBV11-1 and J is TRBJ2-1, with D unclear. Germline-derived CDR1 and CDR2 are SGHAT and FQDESV (reference sequence). V lost 4 bases and J 8 bases, leaving 9 bases between the germline ends. The CDR3 loop spans 12 amino acids. CDR3 amino acids: CASSYRVDEQFF. Written as DNA, the CDR3 is TGTGCCAGCAGCTATAGAGTGGATGAGCAGTTCTTC.

The chain carries TRBV7-9 and TRBJ1-6; 9 bases fit TRBD1. J lost 0 bases, V lost 6 bases, and 6 bases had no gene match. The CDR3 sequence is 17 residues long. Germline values: CDR1 SEHNR, CDR2 FQNEAQ (reference sequence). This CDR3 is CASRGQGNSSYNSPLHF. In DNA form, the CDR3 reads TGTGCCAGCAGGGGACAGGGTAACAGCTCCTATAATTCACCCCTCCACTTT.

The CDR3 region is CASSLGGQAEAFF. CDR3 DNA sequence: TGTGCCAGCAGCTTAGGAGGACAGGCGGAAGCTTTCTTT. The chain uses TRBV7-9 and TRBJ1-1; 7 bases match TRBD1. Trimming took 1 base from V and 8 from J; bases not matched to a gene: 4. Germline assignment: CDR1 SEHNR and CDR2 FQNEAQ (reference sequence). CDR3 length: 13 amino acids.

This sequence joins TRBV5-4 and TRBJ1-2; TRBD1 matches at 8 bases. The junction had 5 bases not matched to a gene; V was cut back by 4 bases and J by 0 bases. The germline V gene encodes CDR1 SGHNT and CDR2 YYREEE (reference sequence). This CDR3 has 15 amino acids. The CDR3 DNA is TGTGCCAGCAGCAACAAACAGGGGGCTAACTATGGCTACACCTTC. It translates to CASSNKQGANYGYTF.

This clone was recorded once. The V gene is TRBV7-2, the J gene TRBJ1-1, with 9 bases matching TRBD1. The CDR3 totals 15 residues. V gave up 5 bases and J gave up 0 bases; unmatched junction bases: 4. The germline V gene has CDR1 SGHTA and CDR2 FQGNSA. Written as DNA, the CDR3 is TGTGCCAGCAGCCCCCGACAGGGGGTGAACACTGAAGCTTTCTTT. It encodes CASSPRQGVNTEAFF.

This chain links TRBV10-2 with TRBJ2-7; perhaps TRBD2 as D (6 bases). The CDR3 is made up of 14 amino acids. Germline CDR1 WSHSY, CDR2 SAAADI. V was trimmed by 2 bases and J by 3 bases, leaving 11 bases between them. The CDR3 region is CASSERGNSYEQYF. In nucleotides, the CDR3 is TGCGCCAGCAGTGAGCGGGGGAATAGCTACGAGCAGTACTTC.

In this sample, this clone turned up once. This chain joins TRBV10-3 and TRBJ1-1; D is unresolved. The CDR3 has 13 residues. V lost 8 bases and J 0 bases, leaving 10 bases between the germline ends. Germline V gene data show CDR1 as ENHRY and CDR2 as SYGVKD. This chain's CDR3 is CAILAVLNTEAFF. CDR3 DNA sequence: TGTGCCATCCTAGCGGTCTTGAACACTGAAGCTTTCTTT.

The V and J genes are TRBV9 and TRBJ1-2; tentatively, D is TRBD1 (6 bases). CDR3 length: 12 amino acids. The ends were cut back, 1 base at V and 6 bases at J, with 7 bases in the middle. CDR1 and CDR2 from the germline V gene are SGDLS and YYNGEE. As DNA, the CDR3 is TGTGCCAGCAGCGTAAACAGGGATGGCTACACCTTC. It is translated as CASSVNRDGYTF.

The rearrangement uses TRBV11-2 and TRBJ2-3, with D tentatively TRBD1 (5 bases). The ends were cut back, 7 bases at V and 6 bases at J, with 23 bases in the middle. The length of the CDR3 is 16 residues. CDR1 is SGHAT and CDR2 is FQNNGV in the germline V gene. CDR3 coding DNA: TGTGCCAGCACTTCTTCCCCCCGGCAGGGCCCCGATACGCAGTATTTT. It is translated as CASTSSPRQGPDTQYF.

V usage is TRBV11-3 and J usage is TRBJ2-2; 9 bases map to TRBD2. V gave up 1 base and J gave up 0 bases; unmatched junction bases: 6. This CDR3 is built from 18 residues. Germline CDR1 SGHNT, CDR2 YENEEA. The CDR3: CASSLGRGGIPNTGELFF. The CDR3 coding sequence is TGTGCCAGCAGCTTAGGGCGGGGGGGAATACCGAACACCGGGGAGCTGTTTTTT.